The 27 T cell receptor beta chains listed next were all sequenced from one sample in a study of neurological immune-mediated disorders. Documented time point: longitudinal time-point 1 (baseline). TCRdb fed the 5' RACE reads into MiXCR, producing one record per CDR3 protein. The data contain tens of thousands of distinct CDR3 sequences, 3% to 3.5% of them singletons. Sequencing used PBMCs. Receptors originate from a woman aged 60-70 years with multiple sclerosis.

This clonotype was counted many times. The CDR3 sequence is CASSLEGAGVWEQFF. As DNA, the CDR3 is TGTGCCAGCAGTTTAGAGGGGGCCGGCGTGTGGGAGCAGTTCTTC. The chain is built from TRBV12-3 or TRBV12-4 and TRBJ2-1; 7 bases match TRBD1. The CDR3 has 15 amino acids. Trimming at V came to 1 base and at J to 10 bases, leaving 10 bases not matched to a gene.

At least ten counts were recorded for this clonotype. V and J are TRBV5-1 and TRBJ1-1; 11 bases are shared with TRBD1. Germline-derived CDR1 and CDR2 are SGHRS and YFSETQ. Trimming at V came to 0 bases and at J to 4 bases, leaving 8 bases not matched to a gene. The CDR3 has 17 residues. The CDR3 coding sequence is TGCGCCAGCAGCTTGGCCGGGACAGGGGGTTGGAGCACTGAAGCTTTCTTT. Its protein product is CASSLAGTGGWSTEAFF.

This clonotype was recorded many times. The rearrangement joins TRBV6-6 to TRBJ1-1, with D possibly matching TRBD1 (5 bases). Trimming stripped 6 bases from V and 7 bases from J, with 15 bases between. Per germline, CDR1 MNHNY and CDR2 SVGAGI (reference sequence). The CDR3 is 13 residues long. DNA for the CDR3: TGTGCCAGCAGGGGAGAAGGGGAGAATGAAGCTTTCTTT. Its translation: CASRGEGENEAFF.

Many counts were recorded for this clonotype. One end of the junction varies from germline; a read error may be responsible. The chain recombines TRBV11-3 with TRBJ2-1; D might be TRBD1 (6 bases). This CDR3 spans 13 amino acids. Germline values: CDR1 SGHNT, CDR2 YENEEA. CDR3 loop: CASSLTAGVARAF. Written as DNA, the CDR3 is TGTGCCAGCAGCTTAACTGCAGGGGTCGCAAGGGCCTTC. Using reference TRBV11-3 and TRBJ2-1 for the parts outside the CDR3, the full variable domain is EAGVVQSPRYKIIEKKQPVAFWCNPISGHNTLYWYLQNLGQGPELLIRYENEEAVDDSQLPKDRFSAERLKGVDSTLKIQPAELGDSAVYLCASSLTAGVARAFGPGTRLTVL.

This clonotype was found many times. The J gene is TRBJ2-4, the V gene TRBV5-1, with D possibly being TRBD1 (6 bases). The length of the CDR3 is 15 residues. With 4 bases removed from V and 4 bases from J, the gap between germline ends came to 15 bases. Germline V CDR1 and CDR2: SGHRS, YFSETQ. CDR3 amino acids: CASSPSWGPKNIQYF. The CDR3 bases are TGCGCCAGCAGCCCCAGTTGGGGGCCAAAAAACATTCAGTACTTC. Complete variable domain (other parts from reference TRBV5-1 and TRBJ2-4): KAGVTQTPRYLIKTRGQQVTLSCSPISGHRSVSWYQQTPGQGLQFLFEYFSETQRNKGNFPGRFSGRQFSNSRSEMNVSTLELGDSALYLCASSPSWGPKNIQYFGAGTRLSVL.

In its sample, this clonotype was seen many times. J is TRBJ1-1 and V is TRBV5-1, with no clear D. This CDR3 has 14 residues. Germline CDR1 is SGHRS and CDR2 is YFSETQ. Trimming stripped 4 bases from V and 1 base from J, with 11 bases between. Written as DNA, the CDR3 is TGCGCCAGCAGCCGATCGACACCGAACACTGAAGCTTTCTTT. Translated: CASSRSTPNTEAFF.

In its sample, this clonotype was seen many times. The chain recombines TRBV12-3 or TRBV12-4 with TRBJ2-3, with D unclear. The V gene lost 4 bases and the J gene lost 0 bases, with 11 bases spanning the gap. This CDR3 has 15 amino acids. CDR3 DNA sequence: TGTGCCAGCAGTTCCCCCACAGCTAGCACAGATACGCAGTATTTT. It translates to CASSSPTASTDTQYF.

There are many counts of this clonotype. This chain uses TRBV18 with TRBJ2-2; D is perhaps TRBD1 (6 bases). Germline CDR1 KGHSH, CDR2 LQKENI. CDR3 length: 16 residues. Trimming stripped 4 bases from V and 4 bases from J, with 16 bases between. The DNA for the CDR3 is TGTGCCAGCTCACTAATGGACAGTAAGGCCACCGGGGAGCTGTTTTTT. The encoded protein is CASSLMDSKATGELFF.

This clonotype came up many times. This chain links TRBV5-1 with TRBJ1-5; D is possibly TRBD1 (5 bases). The CDR3 extends over 15 amino acids. The germline V gene encodes CDR1 SGHRS and CDR2 YFSETQ. V was clipped by 2 bases and J by 0 bases, with 9 bases between them. Here the CDR3 reads CASSLLGDSNQPQHF. CDR3 nucleotide sequence: TGCGCCAGCAGCTTATTAGGGGATAGCAATCAGCCCCAGCATTTT.

Ten or more counts support this clonotype. The V and J genes are TRBV20-1 and TRBJ2-5, with D possibly matching TRBD2 (5 bases). Germline assignment: CDR1 DFQATT and CDR2 SNEGSKA (reference sequence). The CDR3 is 15 amino acids. V was shortened by 0 bases and J by 1 base, with 12 bases between the two germline ends. The CDR3 nucleotides are TGCAGTGCTAGAGATCGGGAAGGACTCCAAGAGACCCAGTACTTC. It is translated as CSARDREGLQETQYF.

The sample holds many counts of this clonotype. V gene TRBV5-1 combines with J gene TRBJ1-1; weak D call: TRBD1 (5 bases). The V end lost 0 bases, the J end lost 1 base, and 10 bases lay between the germline ends. Germline V gives CDR1 SGHRS, CDR2 YFSETQ. The length of the CDR3 is 15 residues. CDR3 coding DNA: TGCGCCAGCAGCTTGGTAGTTGGGGGGAACACTGAAGCTTTCTTT. Translating gives CASSLVVGGNTEAFF.

The chain couples TRBV5-1 to TRBJ2-1; 9 bases fit TRBD2. Losses at the gene ends were 0 bases for V and 6 bases for J; bases not matched to a gene: 4. Germline V gene data show CDR1 as SGHRS and CDR2 as YFSETQ. The CDR3 is made up of 15 amino acids. CDR3 in DNA: TGCGCCAGCAGCTTGGAAGGGACTAGCAGCAATGAGCAGTTCTTC. Its protein product is CASSLEGTSSNEQFF. The full variable domain, rest sourced from reference TRBV5-1 and TRBJ2-1, is KAGVTQTPRYLIKTRGQQVTLSCSPISGHRSVSWYQQTPGQGLQFLFEYFSETQRNKGNFPGRFSGRQFSNSRSEMNVSTLELGDSALYLCASSLEGTSSNEQFFGPGTRLTVL.

This clonotype occurred many times. The chain employs TRBV20-1 and TRBJ1-1; 7 nucleotides line up with TRBD1. The CDR3 is 15 amino acids. Germline V gene data show CDR1 as DFQATT and CDR2 as SNEGSKA (reference sequence). Unmatched junction bases numbered 13, after V lost 4 bases and J lost 5 bases. This chain's CDR3 is CSANPGWQGVTEAFF. CDR3 DNA sequence: TGCAGTGCTAATCCTGGCTGGCAGGGGGTGACTGAAGCTTTCTTT.

In this sample, this clonotype turned up many times. The chain recombines TRBV7-9 with TRBJ2-7; the D call may be TRBD1 or TRBD2 (6 bases each). With 2 bases removed from V and 6 bases from J, the gap between germline ends came to 17 bases. The CDR3 covers 15 residues. CDR1 and CDR2 from the germline V gene are SEHNR and FQNEAQ (reference sequence). This CDR3 reads CASSLFPGARGEQYF. As DNA, the CDR3 is TGTGCCAGCAGCTTATTCCCGGGGGCAAGGGGCGAGCAGTACTTC.

In this sample, this clonotype turned up many times. This chain connects TRBV7-9 to TRBJ2-7; D ambiguous. V lost 4 bases and J 2 bases, leaving 15 bases between the germline ends. CDR3 size: 15 residues. CDR1 is SEHNR, CDR2 FQNEAQ, per germline (reference sequence). The CDR3 DNA follows: TGTGCCAGCAGCTCTACAGCTATTCTAGCCTACGAGCAGTACTTC. Amino acid sequence: CASSSTAILAYEQYF.

The table lists this clonotype with many counts. This chain connects TRBV5-1 to TRBJ2-1; 8 bases align to TRBD1. J was trimmed by 8 bases and V by 7 bases; bases with no gene match: 11. There are 14 residues in the CDR3. Germline CDR1 is SGHRS and CDR2 is YFSETQ. CDR3 loop: CASRQGSKTDEQFF. DNA of the CDR3: TGCGCCAGCCGACAGGGGAGTAAAACGGATGAGCAGTTCTTC. The full variable domain, completed using reference TRBV5-1 and TRBJ2-1, is KAGVTQTPRYLIKTRGQQVTLSCSPISGHRSVSWYQQTPGQGLQFLFEYFSETQRNKGNFPGRFSGRQFSNSRSEMNVSTLELGDSALYLCASRQGSKTDEQFFGPGTRLTVL.

The sample holds many counts of this clonotype. V gene TRBV3-1 combines with J gene TRBJ2-1; 9 positions agree with TRBD1. Trimming cost V 6 bases and J 8 bases; bases outside gene matches: 11. The CDR3 runs to 15 residues. Per germline, CDR1 LGHDT and CDR2 YNNKEL (reference sequence). This CDR3 is CASRTTGTGYDEQFF. In DNA form, the CDR3 reads TGTGCCAGCAGGACGACCGGGACAGGGTACGATGAGCAGTTCTTC.

The sample holds many counts of this clonotype. CDR3 bases: TGTGCCAGCAGCCCAGTTAGTTGGACTAGCGCCGGGGAGCTGTTTTTT. It is translated as CASSPVSWTSAGELFF. The chain employs TRBV7-2 and TRBJ2-2, with 9 bases lining up with TRBD2. Germline V gene data show CDR1 as SGHTA and CDR2 as FQGNSA. Trimming at V came to 5 bases and at J to 6 bases, leaving 10 bases not matched to a gene. This CDR3 has 16 residues.

This clonotype has ten or more counts. This chain joins TRBV5-1 and TRBJ2-3; 9 nucleotides line up with TRBD2. The V gene's germline CDR1 is SGHRS and CDR2 YFSETQ. V dropped 5 bases and J dropped 5; count of bases not matched to a gene: 9. The CDR3 loop spans 15 amino acids. DNA of the CDR3: TGCGCCAGCAGGCCCGGGACTAGCATTGTAGATACGCAGTATTTT. Translated, it gives CASRPGTSIVDTQYF.

This clonotype has only a few counts. The J gene is TRBJ2-5, the V gene TRBV4-2; 9 bases fit TRBD1. The CDR3 is 16 amino acids. Germline CDR1 is LGHNA and CDR2 is YNFKEQ. The J segment lost 7 bases and the V segment lost 4 bases, leaving 13 bases of the junction unmatched. In nucleotides, the CDR3 is TGTGCCAGCAGCCCAGATGCTCCGGGACAGGGTAGGACCCAGTACTTC. Encoded protein: CASSPDAPGQGRTQYF.

This clonotype showed up many times. The chain uses TRBV5-1 and TRBJ1-6; a weak D match, TRBD1 (6 bases). The germline gives CDR1 SGHRS, CDR2 YFSETQ. Trimming removed 4 bases at V and 5 bases at J, with 10 bases between. The CDR3 covers 14 residues. CDR3 residues: CASSPDRNNSPLHF. The CDR3 DNA reads TGCGCCAGCAGCCCGGACAGAAATAATTCACCCCTCCACTTT.

The J gene is TRBJ1-4, the V gene TRBV10-1, with TRBD1 identical over 7 bases. The V gene end was trimmed by 4 bases and the J gene end by 8 bases; junction bases not matched to a gene: 10. This CDR3 has 15 residues. Germline V CDR1 and CDR2: WNHNN, SYGVQD (reference sequence). The DNA for the CDR3 is TGCGCCAGCAGTGGATCGACAGGGAAAAGAGAAAAACTGTTTTTT. Translation gives CASSGSTGKREKLFF.

Ten or more counts support this clonotype. This chain joins TRBV6-6 and TRBJ2-1; D gene unclear. CDR3 length equals 13 residues. Germline loops: CDR1 MNHNY, CDR2 SVGAGI (reference sequence). Trimming took off 8 bases at V and 0 bases at J, with 8 bases between the two ends. The DNA for the CDR3 is TGTGCCAGCTCTCCCTTCTCCTACAATGAGCAGTTCTTC. It translates to CASSPFSYNEQFF.

There are many counts of this clonotype. The chain carries TRBV20-1 and TRBJ1-2; no definite D call. The germline gives CDR1 DFQATT, CDR2 SNEGSKA (reference sequence). V dropped 3 bases and J dropped 8 bases, with 22 bases sitting between them. CDR3 length equals 15 residues. CDR3 sequence reads: CSASEILASSKGYTF. The DNA for the CDR3 is TGCAGTGCTAGTGAAATCCTGGCTTCCTCGAAGGGCTACACCTTC.

This clonotype has more than one count but fewer than ten. This chain connects TRBV7-8 to TRBJ1-5; a weak D match, TRBD1 (6 bases). Deletions cut 5 bases from V and 7 bases from J, with 21 bases between. CDR1 is SGHVS, CDR2 FQNEAQ, per germline. This CDR3 spans 16 amino acids. For the CDR3, the DNA is TGTGCCAGCAGCCCCGACCGGGGGCAGGGAGAACAGCCCCAGCATTTT. It yields the protein CASSPDRGQGEQPQHF.

There are many counts of this clonotype. This chain connects TRBV6-5 to TRBJ2-3; 8 positions match TRBD1. J was trimmed by 7 bases and V by 6 bases; bases with no gene match: 9. Germline V gives CDR1 MNHEY, CDR2 SVGAGI. This CDR3 contains 14 residues. DNA of the CDR3: TGTGCCAGCAGCCCTGACAGGGGTGACAATACGCAGTATTTT. Translating gives CASSPDRGDNTQYF.

This clonotype came up many times. The chain joins TRBV20-1 to TRBJ1-1; a weak D match, TRBD1 (5 bases). V was clipped by 1 base and J by 1 base, with 13 bases between them. The CDR3 is 15 residues long. CDR1 and CDR2 (germline): DFQATT, SNEGSKA (reference sequence). CDR3 loop: CSARVREGWNTEAFF. The CDR3 nucleotides are TGCAGTGCTAGAGTCAGGGAGGGCTGGAACACTGAAGCTTTCTTT.